The rows below give T cell receptor beta chains drawn from one sample of a study of T cell changes during pregnancy in multiple sclerosis. The repertoire was sequenced with immunoSEQ multiplex PCR; TCRdb's copy has only in-frame clones and lacks some. The sample holds around 83,000 clones, 75% to 95% seen once. Sequencing was performed on CD4+ T cells from peripheral blood mononuclear cells, taken in the second trimester of pregnancy. The receptors were sampled from a female donor with multiple sclerosis, enrolled in a pregnancy study. Both conserved end residues are part of each CDR3. The order of the fields is J gene, D gene, V gene, CDR3 length, clone size, CDR3 protein, CDR3 DNA. The D gene is left open where the match is weak. The listing skips clone size in some rows; elsewhere it reads once, few, many or a size class.

j_call: TRBJ2-5
d_call: NA
v_call: TRBV25-1
cdr3_length: 14
clone_size: NA
cdr3_aa: CASSVLVGGETQYF
cdr3_nt: TGTGCCAGCAGTGTGTTAGTGGGGGGAGAGACCCAGTACTTC

j_call: TRBJ2-7
d_call: TRBD2
v_call: TRBV6-5
cdr3_length: 14
clone_size: NA
cdr3_aa: CASSGTSDSYEQYF
cdr3_nt: TGTGCCAGCAGTGGGACTAGCGACTCCTACGAGCAGTACTTC

j_call: TRBJ1-1
d_call: TRBD1
v_call: TRBV4-1
cdr3_length: 13
clone_size: many
cdr3_aa: CASDRGEGTEAFF
cdr3_nt: TGCGCCAGTGACAGGGGCGAGGGCACTGAAGCTTTCTTT

j_call: TRBJ2-3
d_call: TRBD2
v_call: TRBV19
cdr3_length: 16
clone_size: NA
cdr3_aa: CASSMLAGALTDTQYF
cdr3_nt: TGTGCCAGTAGTATGCTAGCGGGAGCACTCACAGATACGCAGTATTTT

j_call: TRBJ1-1
d_call: NA
v_call: TRBV25-1
cdr3_length: 13
clone_size: NA
cdr3_aa: CASSELRGTEAFF
cdr3_nt: TGTGCCAGCAGTGAACTCCGGGGAACTGAAGCTTTCTTT

j_call: TRBJ1-2
d_call: NA
v_call: TRBV7-2
cdr3_length: 13
clone_size: NA
cdr3_aa: CASSLDYNYGYTF
cdr3_nt: TGTGCCAGCAGCTTAGACTATAACTATGGCTACACCTTC

j_call: TRBJ2-7
d_call: NA
v_call: TRBV30
cdr3_length: 12
clone_size: NA
cdr3_aa: CAWSVPGYEQYF
cdr3_nt: TGTGCCTGGAGTGTACCAGGCTACGAGCAGTACTTC

j_call: TRBJ1-1
d_call: NA
v_call: TRBV27
cdr3_length: 16
clone_size: NA
cdr3_aa: CASSLGLGGKGTEAFF
cdr3_nt: TGTGCCAGCAGTTTAGGTTTGGGGGGTAAGGGCACTGAAGCTTTCTTT

j_call: TRBJ1-1
d_call: NA
v_call: TRBV2
cdr3_length: 14
clone_size: NA
cdr3_aa: CASSYRDWNTEAFF
cdr3_nt: TGTGCCAGCAGCTACAGGGATTGGAACACTGAAGCTTTCTTT

j_call: TRBJ2-1
d_call: NA
v_call: TRBV9
cdr3_length: 14
clone_size: NA
cdr3_aa: CASSVAARESEQFF
cdr3_nt: TGTGCCAGCAGCGTAGCTGCCCGCGAAAGTGAGCAGTTCTTC

j_call: TRBJ2-5
d_call: TRBD1
v_call: TRBV19
cdr3_length: 15
clone_size: NA
cdr3_aa: CASSPDRGYSETQYF
cdr3_nt: TGTGCCAGTAGTCCGGACAGGGGGTATTCAGAGACCCAGTACTTC

j_call: TRBJ1-5
d_call: NA
v_call: TRBV27
cdr3_length: 15
clone_size: once
cdr3_aa: CASKKQDRSNQPQHF
cdr3_nt: TGTGCCAGCAAAAAACAGGACAGATCAAATCAGCCCCAGCATTTT

j_call: TRBJ1-2
d_call: NA
v_call: TRBV7-2
cdr3_length: 16
clone_size: NA
cdr3_aa: CASSLRLYRDNYGYTF
cdr3_nt: TGTGCCAGCAGCTTAAGGCTCTACAGGGATAACTATGGCTACACCTTC

j_call: TRBJ2-7
d_call: TRBD2
v_call: TRBV27
cdr3_length: 18
clone_size: NA
cdr3_aa: CASRARPGLAGGPYEQYF
cdr3_nt: TGTGCCAGCAGAGCGCGTCCGGGACTAGCGGGGGGGCCGTACGAGCAGTACTTC

j_call: TRBJ2-3
d_call: NA
v_call: TRBV29-1
cdr3_length: 12
clone_size: once
cdr3_aa: CSVGQDTDTQYF
cdr3_nt: TGCAGCGTTGGACAGGACACAGATACGCAGTATTTT

j_call: TRBJ2-3
d_call: TRBD2
v_call: TRBV5-1
cdr3_length: 20
clone_size: NA
cdr3_aa: CASSLPGQVVLAGGTDTQYF
cdr3_nt: TGCGCCAGCAGCTTACCGGGACAGGTGGTTCTAGCGGGAGGTACAGATACGCAGTATTTT

j_call: TRBJ2-7
d_call: TRBD2
v_call: TRBV5-4
cdr3_length: 16
clone_size: NA
cdr3_aa: CASSTGLAGGRSEQYF
cdr3_nt: TGTGCCAGCAGCACTGGACTAGCGGGAGGGCGTAGCGAGCAGTACTTC

j_call: TRBJ1-2
d_call: NA
v_call: TRBV28
cdr3_length: 14
clone_size: NA
cdr3_aa: CASTIRGLNYGYTF
cdr3_nt: TGTGCCAGCACAATTAGGGGCCTTAACTATGGCTACACCTTC

j_call: TRBJ2-7
d_call: TRBD2
v_call: TRBV5-6
cdr3_length: 17
clone_size: NA
cdr3_aa: CASSPPGLAGSSYEQYF
cdr3_nt: TGTGCCAGCAGCCCTCCCGGACTAGCGGGATCGTCCTACGAGCAGTACTTC

j_call: TRBJ2-1
d_call: NA
v_call: TRBV4-3
cdr3_length: 16
clone_size: NA
cdr3_aa: CASSQATTRLYNEQFF
cdr3_nt: TGCGCCAGCAGCCAAGCTACAACGAGGCTATACAATGAGCAGTTCTTC

j_call: TRBJ2-7
d_call: TRBD2
v_call: TRBV7-9
cdr3_length: 13
clone_size: NA
cdr3_aa: CASSLTSGDEQYF
cdr3_nt: TGTGCCAGCAGCTTGACTAGCGGCGACGAGCAGTACTTC

j_call: TRBJ1-2
d_call: NA
v_call: TRBV5-6
cdr3_length: 15
clone_size: NA
cdr3_aa: CASSLGGSENYGYTF
cdr3_nt: TGTGCCAGCAGCTTGGGAGGTTCCGAGAACTATGGCTACACCTTC

j_call: TRBJ2-1
d_call: NA
v_call: TRBV27
cdr3_length: 14
clone_size: NA
cdr3_aa: CASSEGRSYNEQFF
cdr3_nt: TGTGCCAGCAGCGAGGGCAGGTCCTACAATGAGCAGTTCTTC

j_call: TRBJ2-1
d_call: NA
v_call: TRBV5-4
cdr3_length: 16
clone_size: NA
cdr3_aa: CASSPATPSSYNEQFF
cdr3_nt: TGTGCCAGCAGCCCTGCCACACCCAGCTCCTACAATGAGCAGTTCTTC

j_call: TRBJ1-1
d_call: TRBD1
v_call: TRBV9
cdr3_length: 16
clone_size: NA
cdr3_aa: CASSVDPGTVNTEAFF
cdr3_nt: TGTGCCAGCAGCGTCGACCCCGGGACAGTTAACACTGAAGCTTTCTTT

j_call: TRBJ1-2
d_call: NA
v_call: TRBV9
cdr3_length: 15
clone_size: NA
cdr3_aa: CASSVSPREDYGYTF
cdr3_nt: TGTGCCAGCAGCGTATCCCCCAGGGAGGACTATGGCTACACCTTC

j_call: TRBJ1-2
d_call: NA
v_call: TRBV28
cdr3_length: 13
clone_size: once
cdr3_aa: CASSLLAGVGYTF
cdr3_nt: TGTGCCAGCAGTTTGTTGGCAGGCGTTGGCTACACCTTC

j_call: TRBJ1-2
d_call: TRBD1
v_call: TRBV4-1
cdr3_length: 11
clone_size: NA
cdr3_aa: CASSSQGERSF
cdr3_nt: TGCGCCAGCAGCTCTCAGGGGGAAAGGTCCTTC

j_call: TRBJ1-2
d_call: NA
v_call: TRBV28
cdr3_length: 13
clone_size: NA
cdr3_aa: CASRSGTTYGYTF
cdr3_nt: TGTGCCAGCAGGTCCGGGACAACCTATGGCTACACCTTC

j_call: TRBJ2-7
d_call: TRBD1
v_call: TRBV30
cdr3_length: 12
clone_size: NA
cdr3_aa: CAWSKQGNEQYF
cdr3_nt: TGTGCCTGGAGTAAACAGGGGAACGAGCAGTACTTC

j_call: TRBJ1-1
d_call: TRBD1
v_call: TRBV9
cdr3_length: 13
clone_size: NA
cdr3_aa: CASSAGQGPKAFF
cdr3_nt: TGTGCCAGCAGCGCCGGACAGGGCCCAAAAGCTTTCTTT

j_call: TRBJ1-4
d_call: NA
v_call: TRBV6-5
cdr3_length: 14
clone_size: NA
cdr3_aa: CASSYSGPAGKLFF
cdr3_nt: TGTGCCAGCAGTTACTCTGGTCCGGCGGGAAAACTGTTTTTT

j_call: TRBJ1-1
d_call: NA
v_call: TRBV15
cdr3_length: 16
clone_size: NA
cdr3_aa: CATSLRPHGGNTEAFF
cdr3_nt: TGTGCCACCAGCCTCCGACCCCACGGGGGGAACACTGAAGCTTTCTTT

j_call: TRBJ1-6
d_call: TRBD1
v_call: TRBV30
cdr3_length: 17
clone_size: NA
cdr3_aa: CAWRRIPDRFFNSPLHF
cdr3_nt: TGTGCCTGGAGAAGGATCCCGGACAGGTTTTTTAATTCACCCCTCCACTTT

j_call: TRBJ2-2
d_call: TRBD1
v_call: TRBV5-1
cdr3_length: 17
clone_size: NA
cdr3_aa: CASSTYQPGQYTGELFF
cdr3_nt: TGCGCCAGCAGCACATATCAACCGGGACAGTACACCGGGGAGCTGTTTTTT

j_call: TRBJ2-2
d_call: TRBD1
v_call: TRBV30
cdr3_length: 12
clone_size: NA
cdr3_aa: CGGTGDTGELFF
cdr3_nt: TGTGGAGGGACAGGGGACACCGGGGAGCTGTTTTTT

j_call: TRBJ1-2
d_call: TRBD1
v_call: TRBV30
cdr3_length: 15
clone_size: NA
cdr3_aa: CAWSLSEGAHYGYTF
cdr3_nt: TGTGCCTGGAGTTTATCAGAGGGGGCTCACTATGGCTACACCTTC

j_call: TRBJ1-2
d_call: TRBD1
v_call: TRBV2
cdr3_length: 13
clone_size: NA
cdr3_aa: CASSGTDNYGYTF
cdr3_nt: TGTGCCAGCAGCGGGACAGATAACTATGGCTACACCTTC

j_call: TRBJ2-7
d_call: NA
v_call: TRBV2
cdr3_length: 11
clone_size: NA
cdr3_aa: CASSDVYEQYF
cdr3_nt: TGTGCCAGCAGTGATGTATACGAGCAGTACTTC

j_call: TRBJ2-2
d_call: TRBD2
v_call: TRBV7-6
cdr3_length: 15
clone_size: NA
cdr3_aa: CASSFGTSGTGELFF
cdr3_nt: TGTGCCAGCAGCTTCGGAACTAGCGGCACCGGGGAGCTGTTTTTT

j_call: TRBJ1-1
d_call: NA
v_call: TRBV4-2
cdr3_length: 13
clone_size: NA
cdr3_aa: CASSQTRNTEAFF
cdr3_nt: TGTGCCAGCAGCCAGACAAGGAACACTGAAGCTTTCTTT

j_call: TRBJ1-4
d_call: NA
v_call: TRBV7-9
cdr3_length: 15
clone_size: NA
cdr3_aa: CASSLREGVGEKLFF
cdr3_nt: TGTGCCAGCAGCTTACGAGAGGGGGTTGGTGAAAAACTGTTTTTT

j_call: TRBJ2-7
d_call: NA
v_call: TRBV6-5
cdr3_length: 11
clone_size: NA
cdr3_aa: CASITGREQYF
cdr3_nt: TGTGCCAGCATCACAGGTCGCGAGCAGTACTTC

j_call: TRBJ2-3
d_call: NA
v_call: TRBV5-1
cdr3_length: 15
clone_size: NA
cdr3_aa: CASSLEASRTDTQYF
cdr3_nt: TGCGCCAGCAGCTTGGAGGCTAGCCGTACAGATACGCAGTATTTT

j_call: TRBJ1-2
d_call: NA
v_call: TRBV6-6
cdr3_length: 13
clone_size: NA
cdr3_aa: CASSYQGMEGYTF
cdr3_nt: TGTGCCAGCAGTTATCAGGGGATGGAGGGCTACACCTTC

j_call: TRBJ2-7
d_call: NA
v_call: TRBV28
cdr3_length: 12
clone_size: few
cdr3_aa: CASGSEIYEQYF
cdr3_nt: TGTGCCAGCGGTTCCGAGATCTACGAGCAGTACTTC

j_call: TRBJ2-5
d_call: NA
v_call: TRBV6-1
cdr3_length: 11
clone_size: NA
cdr3_aa: CALKLKETQYF
cdr3_nt: TGTGCCCTGAAGCTCAAAGAGACCCAGTACTTC

j_call: TRBJ2-5
d_call: NA
v_call: TRBV19
cdr3_length: 15
clone_size: NA
cdr3_aa: CASSKTTNLIKTQYF
cdr3_nt: TGTGCCAGTAGTAAGACTACAAATCTTATTAAGACCCAGTACTTC

j_call: TRBJ2-1
d_call: TRBD1
v_call: TRBV12-5
cdr3_length: 17
clone_size: NA
cdr3_aa: CASGLVLSEGAYNEQFF
cdr3_nt: TGTGCTAGTGGTTTGGTACTGTCCGAGGGGGCTTACAATGAGCAGTTCTTC

j_call: TRBJ2-3
d_call: NA
v_call: TRBV2
cdr3_length: 15
clone_size: NA
cdr3_aa: CASSPSRGGADTQYF
cdr3_nt: TGTGCCAGCAGCCCTTCCCGAGGGGGGGCAGATACGCAGTATTTT

j_call: TRBJ2-7
d_call: NA
v_call: TRBV2
cdr3_length: 13
clone_size: NA
cdr3_aa: CASSSDYSYEQYF
cdr3_nt: TGTGCCAGCAGTTCAGACTACTCCTACGAGCAGTACTTC

j_call: TRBJ2-5
d_call: TRBD1
v_call: TRBV27
cdr3_length: 15
clone_size: NA
cdr3_aa: CASSTRQGGEETQYF
cdr3_nt: TGTGCCAGCAGTACCCGACAGGGCGGAGAAGAGACCCAGTACTTC

j_call: TRBJ2-5
d_call: TRBD1
v_call: TRBV2
cdr3_length: 16
clone_size: NA
cdr3_aa: CASSVEDRGPAGTQYF
cdr3_nt: TGTGCCAGCAGTGTAGAGGACAGGGGCCCTGCTGGGACCCAGTACTTC